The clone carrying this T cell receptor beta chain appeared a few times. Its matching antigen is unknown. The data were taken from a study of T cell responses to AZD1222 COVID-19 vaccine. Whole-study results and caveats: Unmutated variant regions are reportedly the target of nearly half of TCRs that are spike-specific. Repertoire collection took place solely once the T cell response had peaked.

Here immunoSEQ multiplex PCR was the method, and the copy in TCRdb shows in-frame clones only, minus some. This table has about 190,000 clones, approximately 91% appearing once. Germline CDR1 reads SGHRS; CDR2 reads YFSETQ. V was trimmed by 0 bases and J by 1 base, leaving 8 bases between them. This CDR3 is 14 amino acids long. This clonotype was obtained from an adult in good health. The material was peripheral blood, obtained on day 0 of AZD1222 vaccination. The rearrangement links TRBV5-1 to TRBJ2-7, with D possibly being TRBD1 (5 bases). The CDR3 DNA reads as TGCGCCAGCAGCTTGGGGGGCCGGTCCTACGAGCAGTACTTC. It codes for CASSLGGRSYEQYF.